This T cell receptor beta chain was sequenced during a study of shared clonotypes between healthy human individuals. In replicate PCRs of sorted subsets, 150 to 200 ng DNA, approximately 30,000 T cell genomes, was used. The data were produced by immunoSEQ multiplex PCR, yet TCRdb's version contains in-frame clones alone and is incomplete. The sample contains around 2,000,000 clones, about 95% of which appear only once. Selected positively for CCR7 and CD45RO-negative, naive CD8 cells excluded terminally differentiated effector memory CD45RA+ cells. The healthy adult donors were HIV-negative and reported no recent acute infections or vaccinations. Germline CDR1 SGHDN, CDR2 FVKESK. Trimming shortened V by 0 bases and J by 8 bases, and 8 bases separated the two germline ends. The CDR3 is 13 amino acids.

This chain links TRBV14 with TRBJ1-3, with D unresolved. The sample comprised naive CD8+ T cells sorted from blood. This receptor was obtained from a man aged 18 to 35 in good health. CDR3 bases: TGTGCCAGCAGCCAAGACTATGGGGACACCATATATTTT. Protein sequence: CASSQDYGDTIYF.